This T cell receptor (beta chain) stems from a study of cytomegalovirus exposure and HLA in healthy donors. 13 Jbeta primers and 60 Vbeta primers were used for the PCR. Method: immunoSEQ multiplex PCR; TCRdb's copy keeps in-frame clones and lacks some. The sample includes approximately 160,000 clones, 77% of them seen just once. V gave up 3 bases and J gave up 3 bases; unmatched junction bases: 5. The CDR3 covers 15 residues. Germline CDR1 and CDR2: LNHNV and YYDKDF (reference sequence). The gene calls are TRBV15 and TRBJ2-5; 9 bases align to TRBD2. Source material: PBMCs. The TCR was taken from a woman aged 25 to 39 in good health and CMV-seropositive. CDR3 bases: TGTGCCACCAGCAGGGACATAGCGGGAGAAGAGACCCAGTACTTC. Amino acids: CATSRDIAGEETQYF.